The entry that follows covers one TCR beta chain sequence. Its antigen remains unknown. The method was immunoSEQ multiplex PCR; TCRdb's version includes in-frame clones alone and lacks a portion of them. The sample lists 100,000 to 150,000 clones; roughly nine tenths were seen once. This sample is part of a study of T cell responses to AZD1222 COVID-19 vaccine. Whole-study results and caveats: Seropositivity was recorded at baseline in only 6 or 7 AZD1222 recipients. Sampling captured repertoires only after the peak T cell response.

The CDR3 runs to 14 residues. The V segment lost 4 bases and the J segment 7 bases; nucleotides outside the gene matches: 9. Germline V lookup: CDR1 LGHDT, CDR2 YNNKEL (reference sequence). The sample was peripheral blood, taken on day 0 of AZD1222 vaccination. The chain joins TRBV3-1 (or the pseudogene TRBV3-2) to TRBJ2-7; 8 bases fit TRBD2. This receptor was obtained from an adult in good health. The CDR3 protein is CASSPAGDGREQYF. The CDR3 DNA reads TGTGCCAGCAGCCCAGCGGGGGACGGGAGAGAGCAGTACTTC.